This TCR beta chain was identified during a study of cytomegalovirus exposure and HLA in healthy donors. Study-level findings and limits: Whilst most TCR sequences proved rare, a subset of public TCRs occurred across many donors.

On this clone: What it binds is unknown.

The PCR ran on 60 Vbeta and 13 Jbeta primers. TCRdb's table, derived via immunoSEQ multiplex PCR, lists solely in-frame clones and lacks some. The listing contains 200,000 or so clones. This TCR came from a boy aged 5-17 years in good health and CMV-seronegative. Specimen: PBMCs.

This chain's CDR3 is CASSPSGATNEKLFF. DNA of the CDR3: TGTGCCAGCTCACCGTCGGGAGCAACTAATGAAAAACTGTTTTTT. The V and J genes are TRBV18 and TRBJ1-4; D gene uncertain. V lost 3 bases to trimming and J lost 0 bases, with 8 bases between them. In germline, CDR1 is KGHSH, CDR2 LQKENI. The CDR3 runs 15 residues.